These T cell receptor beta chains were read from a single sample in a study of shared clonotypes between healthy human individuals. Sequencing was performed with immunoSEQ multiplex PCR; in TCRdb, only in-frame clones are kept and a portion is missing. The sample includes about 120,000 clones, 55% to 80% of them seen just once. The source material was memory CD8+ T cells sorted from blood. These receptors originate from a woman aged 30 to 39 in good health. The CDR3 runs from the conserved cysteine through the conserved F or W. D genes are given only for firm matches. Part of the rows lack a size; the others show once, few, many or a class for expanded clones.

j_call v_call cdr3_length clone_size d_call cdr3_aa cdr3_nt
TRBJ2-3 TRBV10-3 17 . TRBD2 CAISESISSGSTDTQYF TGTGCCATCAGTGAGTCGATTTCTAGCGGGAGCACAGATACGCAGTATTTT
TRBJ1-5 TRBV28 11 . . CASSWNQPQHF TGTGCCAGCAGTTGGAATCAGCCCCAGCATTTT
TRBJ2-1 TRBV29-1 14 . TRBD2 CSVKGTNLFYEQFF TGCAGCGTTAAGGGGACTAACCTTTTCTATGAGCAGTTCTTC
TRBJ2-1 TRBV15 15 . . CATSIDREAHNEQFF TGTGCCACCAGCATTGACAGGGAGGCCCACAATGAGCAGTTCTTC
TRBJ2-3 TRBV7-3 15 . . CASSKGMTGPDTQYF TGTGCCAGCAGCAAGGGTATGACGGGTCCGGATACGCAGTATTTT
TRBJ2-7 TRBV25-1 16 many TRBD2 CASSLLAGVGVGEQYF TGTGCCAGCAGCTTACTTGCGGGAGTAGGGGTGGGCGAGCAGTACTTC
TRBJ2-7 TRBV28 13 . . CASSSRQDYEQYF TGTGCCAGCAGTTCGAGACAGGACTACGAGCAGTACTTC
TRBJ2-1 TRBV25-1 17 . TRBD2 CASSETGLAGGYGEQFF TGTGCCAGCAGTGAAACCGGCCTAGCGGGAGGTTATGGTGAGCAGTTCTTC
TRBJ2-4 TRBV27 16 . TRBD2 CASSSGLAGAVNIQYF TGTGCCAGCAGTTCGGGACTAGCGGGAGCTGTGAACATTCAGTACTTC
TRBJ2-7 TRBV27 12 few . CASSFFGYEQYF TGTGCCAGCAGTTTCTTTGGGTACGAGCAGTACTTC
TRBJ1-6 TRBV10-3 13 . TRBD1 CATRTGDNSPLHF TGTGCCACCCGGACAGGGGATAATTCACCCCTCCACTTT
TRBJ2-7 TRBV27 15 . TRBD2 CASSSPGTRRGEQYF TGTGCCAGCAGTTCGCCCGGGACTAGGAGAGGCGAGCAGTACTTC
TRBJ2-1 TRBV10-2 15 . . CASSEQGLFGEGAFF .
TRBJ2-7 TRBV6-5 13 few . CASSSGLRGEQYF TGTGCCAGCAGTTCAGGGTTACGAGGCGAGCAGTACTTC
TRBJ2-7 TRBV25-1 11 . . CASSEQREQYF TGTGCCAGCAGTGAACAGCGCGAGCAGTACTTC
TRBJ2-7 TRBV11-2 16 once TRBD2 CASSKGLAGGPVEQYF TGTGCCAGCAGCAAGGGACTAGCGGGAGGGCCCGTCGAGCAGTACTTC
TRBJ2-7 TRBV28 16 . TRBD2 CASSLFRQGLVAEQYF TGTGCCAGCAGTTTATTTCGCCAGGGACTAGTCGCCGAGCAGTACTTC
TRBJ1-5 TRBV28 16 many TRBD1 CASNPRGADGRQPQHF TGTGCCAGCAACCCCAGGGGGGCGGACGGGAGACAGCCCCAGCATTTT
TRBJ1-5 TRBV25-1 14 . . CASSGGEGNQPQHF TGTGCCAGCAGTGGTGGAGAGGGCAATCAGCCCCAGCATTTT
TRBJ2-7 TRBV10-3 14 once . CAIRSVDSPGEQYF TGTGCCATCAGGTCCGTGGACAGCCCGGGCGAGCAGTACTTC
TRBJ2-7 TRBV28 16 . . CASRALEAGLSYEQYF TGTGCCAGCAGGGCTTTGGAGGCAGGGTTGTCCTACGAGCAGTACTTC
TRBJ1-3 TRBV5-8 14 . . CASSLGTSGNTIYF TGTGCCAGCAGCCTCGGGACCTCTGGAAACACCATATATTTT
TRBJ2-7 TRBV6-6 11 . . CASSYLYEQYF TGTGCCAGCAGTTATTTGTACGAGCAGTACTTC
TRBJ2-1 TRBV5-3 14 . . CARRDRCSYNEQFF TGTGCCAGAAGAGACAGGTGCTCCTACAATGAGCAGTTCTTC